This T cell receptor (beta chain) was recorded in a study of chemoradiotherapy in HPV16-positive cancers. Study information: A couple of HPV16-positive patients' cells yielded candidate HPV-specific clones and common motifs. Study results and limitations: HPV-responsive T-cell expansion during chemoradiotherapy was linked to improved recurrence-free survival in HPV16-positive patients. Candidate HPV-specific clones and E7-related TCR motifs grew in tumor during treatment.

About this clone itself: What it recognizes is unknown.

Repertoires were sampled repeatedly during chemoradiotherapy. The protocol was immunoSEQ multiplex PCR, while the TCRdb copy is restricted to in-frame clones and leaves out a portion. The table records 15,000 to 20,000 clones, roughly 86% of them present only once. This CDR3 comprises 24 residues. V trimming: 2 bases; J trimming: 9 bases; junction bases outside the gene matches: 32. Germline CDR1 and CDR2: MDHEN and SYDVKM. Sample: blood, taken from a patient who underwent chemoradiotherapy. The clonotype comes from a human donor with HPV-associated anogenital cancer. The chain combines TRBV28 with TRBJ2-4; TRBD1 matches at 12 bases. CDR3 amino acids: CASSLNHFLSLQEGQGANEGIQYF. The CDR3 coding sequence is TGTGCCAGCAGTTTAAACCATTTCCTGTCTTTACAGGAGGGACAGGGGGCTAACGAGGGCATTCAGTACTTC.